A single sample is the source of the 5 T cell receptor beta chains below, sequenced in a study of molecular identifiers for immune sequencing clone quantification. TCRdb independently ran MiXCR on the PCR reads; one entry per CDR3 protein. The table shows about 640,000 distinct CDR3 sequences, with just under 20% occurring only once. The sequenced sample was naive CD8+ T cells from blood, with Jurkat cell RNA spiked in. As for subset: FACS-sorted CD8+CD4-CCR7+CD45RA+ naive T cells. The receptors were gathered from a human donor in good health. Some libraries in this study had Jurkat cell RNA spiked in.

This clonotype has a count of ten or more. The chain's CDR3 is CASSPSAGLARYTQYF. The CDR3 region has the DNA TGTGCCAGCAGCCCAAGTGCGGGACTAGCGCGATATACGCAGTATTTT. The chain uses TRBV7-9 and TRBJ2-3; TRBD2 matches 10 bases. In germline, CDR1 is SEHNR, CDR2 FQNEAQ (reference sequence). The V and J ends lost 5 bases and 7 bases, in that order; junction bases with no gene match: 12. This CDR3 spans 16 amino acids.

As regards this clonotype: A much larger clone lies one base from this, so it may be a read error. This chain uses TRBV20-1 with TRBJ2-7; D perhaps matches TRBD1 (5 bases). Germline V gene data show CDR1 as DFQATT and CDR2 as SNEGSKA (reference sequence). The CDR3 contains 14 residues. Trimming took 4 bases from V and 0 from J, leaving 13 bases between them. CDR3 bases: TGCAGTGCTAATCCTACGACAGCCTCCTACGAGCAGTACTTC. As protein: CSANPTTASYEQYF.

This clonotype was seen a few times. The chain recombines TRBV7-9 with TRBJ2-7; 14 bases are shared with TRBD2. V shed 4 bases, J shed 6 bases, and the junction held 5 bases outside the gene matches. Germline values: CDR1 SEHNR, CDR2 FQNEAQ (reference sequence). This CDR3 is 15 amino acids long. Written as DNA, the CDR3 is TGTGCCAGCAGCTCTCGACTAGCGGGGGGGCTCGAGCAGTACTTC. Encoded protein: CASSSRLAGGLEQYF.

The sample holds many counts of this clonotype. The rearrangement joins TRBV7-6 to TRBJ2-5; D is undetermined. Trimming cost V 3 bases and J 1 base, with 9 bases left between them. The CDR3 has 14 residues. In germline, CDR1 is SGHVS, CDR2 FNYEAQ. The CDR3 is CASSLGPIQETQYF. The CDR3 bases are TGTGCCAGCAGCTTGGGTCCGATCCAAGAGACCCAGTACTTC.

This clonotype was seen ten or more times. For the CDR3, the DNA is TGCAGTGCTAGAGATGAGAATGACGCGAACACCGGGGAGCTGTTTTTT. It specifies CSARDENDANTGELFF. The chain couples TRBV20-1 to TRBJ2-2; no reliable D call. This CDR3 is 16 amino acids long. Germline V lookup: CDR1 DFQATT, CDR2 SNEGSKA (reference sequence). V gave up 0 bases and J gave up 0 bases, with 11 bases separating them.